This T cell receptor beta chain was found in a study of Graves' ophthalmopathy and Graves' hyperthyroidism. The sequenced template was RNA, covering the TCR beta CDR3 region. First-round RT-PCR relied on HTBI primers, and a second-round multiplex PCR came next. From the multiplex PCR reads, TCRdb called clonotypes with MiXCR, one entry per CDR3 protein. The repertoire holds hundreds of thousands of distinct CDR3 sequences, with approximately 22% as singletons. This clonotype appeared many times. The germline CDR1 and CDR2 sequences are MNHNS and SASEGT. The J segment lost 0 bases and the V segment lost 3 bases, leaving 2 bases of the junction unmatched. The CDR3 is made up of 15 amino acids.

The origin of this receptor is a woman between 18 and 29 years old with stable Graves' hyperthyroidism. Some clones in this sample may be carry-over from other donors' samples. This chain uses TRBV6-1 with TRBJ1-1; 9 positions agree with TRBD1. What was sequenced was peripheral blood. The CDR3 loop is CASSERTGVNTEAFF. Here the CDR3 DNA reads TGTGCCAGCAGTGAGCGGACAGGGGTGAACACTGAAGCTTTCTTT.